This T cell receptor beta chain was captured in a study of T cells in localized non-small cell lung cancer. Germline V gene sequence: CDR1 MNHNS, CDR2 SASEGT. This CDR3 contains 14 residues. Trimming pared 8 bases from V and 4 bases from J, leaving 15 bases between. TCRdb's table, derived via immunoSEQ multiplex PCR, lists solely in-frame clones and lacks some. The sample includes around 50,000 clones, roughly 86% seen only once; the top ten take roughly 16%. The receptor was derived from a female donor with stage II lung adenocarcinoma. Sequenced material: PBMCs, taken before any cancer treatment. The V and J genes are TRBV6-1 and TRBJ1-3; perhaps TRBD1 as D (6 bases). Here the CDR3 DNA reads TGTGCCAGCGCCGATGGGGGCCGAGGAAACACCATATATTTT. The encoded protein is CASADGGRGNTIYF.